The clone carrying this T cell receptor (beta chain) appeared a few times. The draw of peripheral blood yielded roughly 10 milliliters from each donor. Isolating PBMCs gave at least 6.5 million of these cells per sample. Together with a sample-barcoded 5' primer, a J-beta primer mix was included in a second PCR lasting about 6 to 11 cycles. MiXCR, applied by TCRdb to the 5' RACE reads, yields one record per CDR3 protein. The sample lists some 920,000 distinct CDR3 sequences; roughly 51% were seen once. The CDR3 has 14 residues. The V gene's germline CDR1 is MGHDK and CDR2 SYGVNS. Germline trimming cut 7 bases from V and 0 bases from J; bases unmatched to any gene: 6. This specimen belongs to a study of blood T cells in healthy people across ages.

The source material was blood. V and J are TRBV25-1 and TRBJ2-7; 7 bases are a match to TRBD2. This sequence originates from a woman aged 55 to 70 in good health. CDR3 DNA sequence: TGTGCCAGCACCCCTAGCGGTAGCTCCTACGAGCAGTACTTC. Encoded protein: CASTPSGSSYEQYF.